Given below is one T cell receptor beta chain in context. Its binding antigen is unknown. Base qualities were left out, and no much larger clone turns up one base away. According to the germline V gene (reference sequence), CDR1 reads SGHNT and CDR2 reads YYREEE. The junction shows trimming of 3 bases on V and 5 bases on J, and the gene matches do not reach 14 bases of it. The CDR3, from cysteine to phenylalanine, totals 18 residues. The retained sequence is limited to the CDR3, 54 bases, with the frame set at the first base. The source of the sample is a study of OX40 agonist ivuxolimab in advanced cancers. The study in broad terms: The costimulatory receptor OX40 (CD134) was targeted by ivuxolimab, a fully human IgG2 agonistic monoclonal antibody. Intravenous ivuxolimab was administered to patients every 2 weeks at six dose levels: 0.01, 0.1, 0.3, 1.5, 3 and 10 mg/kg. Of the 50 or so patients in dose escalation, some 20 had hepatocellular carcinoma, some 15 had melanoma, 9 had renal cell carcinoma and 9 had head and neck cancer. A male proportion of 70% to 90% and a mean age of approximately 60 years, ranging from roughly 23 to 79, were recorded for the dose-escalation cohort. Patients were allowed to have had prior anti-PD-1, anti-PD-L1 or anti-CTLA-4 therapy, and 30% to 40% of the dose-escalation patients had previously received checkpoint inhibitors. Three dose-escalation patients achieved partial responses, one with hepatocellular carcinoma and two with cutaneous melanoma. Peripheral TCRbeta sequencing aimed to test whether ivuxolimab altered TCR sequence diversity and caused clonal T-cell expansion. The paper covers the monotherapy dose-escalation part of the phase I ivuxolimab trial, which included N ≈ 54 patients.

Genomic DNA was extracted from sorted cells for sequencing of the TCRbeta CDR3 region. The immunoSEQ Assay was used to sequence the TCRbeta CDR3 regions. This immuneACCESS table, as held by TCRdb, lists in-frame sequences with V and J called but not all clones. Of the missing ones, under half trace to an unresolved V gene in checked studies; the others have no known cause. Within this sample are tens of thousands of clones, with over 75% of them counted one time only. Approximately 2% of the sample belongs to the ten largest clones. The study at large found these results: In partial responders in the 0.1-3.0 mg/kg groups, normalized peripheral clonal expansion was found to be among the lowest, especially among CD8+ T cells. Low levels of normalized T-cell clonal expansion were also seen in some patients who did not respond. At doses from 0.1 to 3.0 mg/kg, clonal expansion was seen in both CD4+ and CD8+ blood T cells between baseline and week 6. Which antigens the clonally expanded peripheral T cells were specific for was not determined. After ivuxolimab, CD8+ T cells had more expanded clones than CD4+ T cells on average.

The trial excluded patients who had a history of autoimmune disease or who were on systemic immunosuppression. Peripheral blood for TCR sequencing was collected from all dose cohorts at baseline, on cycle 4 day 1, and on cycle 7 day 1. The samples were drawn from a first-in-human, open-label, multicenter phase I dose-escalation trial of ivuxolimab. Adults with locally advanced or metastatic melanoma, renal cell carcinoma, hepatocellular carcinoma or head and neck squamous cell carcinoma were enrolled in the trial. CD4+ and CD8+ T cells were sorted separately from peripheral blood before TCR sequencing.

The receptor chain draws on TRBV5-4 and TRBJ2-3, with 11 bases matching TRBD2. Specimen: CD4+ or CD8+ T cells sorted from blood, collected in a trial of the OX40 agonist ivuxolimab. This TCR was sampled from an adult with an advanced solid tumor such as melanoma, head and neck, liver or kidney cancer. In nucleotides, the sequence is TGTGCCAGCAGCTCGCGAAATTCACTAGCGGGAGCGGTAGATACGCAGTATTTT. Its product reads: CASSSRNSLAGAVDTQYF.